These 17 T cell receptor beta chains share one sample of origin, sequenced in a study of blood T cells in healthy people across ages. A sample-barcoded 5' primer and a J-beta primer mix were used in a second PCR of roughly 7 to 11 cycles. TCRdb passed the 5' RACE reads through MiXCR, listing each CDR3 protein once. The table lists roughly 410,000 distinct CDR3 sequences, 45% to 65% of them singletons. Sequenced input: blood. The receptors were sampled from a man aged 55 to 70 in good health.

The chain couples TRBV18 to TRBJ2-3; TRBD1 aligns across 8 bases. The CDR3 loop spans 14 amino acids. The junction had 2 bases not matched to a gene; V was cut back by 2 bases and J by 4 bases. Germline V gives CDR1 KGHSH, CDR2 LQKENI. In DNA form, the CDR3 reads TGTGCCAGCTCACCAGGGACAGGCTCAGATACGCAGTATTTT. Its translation is CASSPGTGSDTQYF.

The chain couples TRBV6-2 or TRBV6-3 to TRBJ1-2; 9 bases match TRBD1. The CDR3 has 13 amino acids. V gave up 6 bases and J gave up 7 bases; unmatched junction bases: 6. The germline gives CDR1 MNHEY, CDR2 SVGEGT. CDR3 sequence (DNA): TGTGCCAGCAGCGGACAGGGGTTTGGTGGCTACACCTTC. This encodes CASSGQGFGGYTF.

V usage is TRBV10-2 and J usage is TRBJ1-2; D unresolved. CDR1 WSHSY and CDR2 SAAADI come from the germline V gene. CDR3 length: 11 amino acids. The V end was cut by 3 bases, the J end by 8 bases, with 7 bases between. CDR3 DNA: TGCGCCAGCAGTGAAGGGCGCGGCTACACCTTC. Translation gives CASSEGRGYTF.

The chain joins TRBV4-1 to TRBJ2-5; D is perhaps TRBD2 (5 bases). This CDR3 contains 18 residues. Germline V gene lookup returns CDR1 MGHRA and CDR2 YSYEKL. Trimming took off 1 base at V and 2 bases at J, with 20 bases between the two ends. CDR3: CASSQAHLGEVNQETQYF. The CDR3 nucleotides read TGCGCCAGCAGCCAAGCTCATCTGGGAGAAGTAAATCAAGAGACCCAGTACTTC.

This clonotype has at least ten counts. The chain links TRBV5-1 to TRBJ2-5, with TRBD2 as a possible D gene (6 bases). Trimming took 4 bases from V and 3 from J, leaving 16 bases between them. Germline CDR1 and CDR2: SGHRS and YFSETQ. The CDR3 consists of 15 residues. CDR3 bases: TGCGCCAGCAGCATAGCCGGGACTGAGAAAGAGACCCAGTACTTC. Its translation is CASSIAGTEKETQYF.

The chain employs TRBV7-9 and TRBJ2-7; 8 bases match TRBD1. V trimming: 5 bases; J trimming: 3 bases; junction bases outside the gene matches: 12. The CDR3 extends over 16 amino acids. Germline V gene sequence: CDR1 SEHNR, CDR2 FQNEAQ (reference sequence). The CDR3 region has the DNA TGTGCCAGCAGCACCGGGGACAGGCTTTTTTACTACGAGCAGTACTTC. Its protein is CASSTGDRLFYYEQYF.

V is TRBV29-1 and J is TRBJ2-6; D possibly corresponds to TRBD1 (5 bases). CDR1 SQVTM and CDR2 ANQGSEA come from the germline V gene. Trimming removed 2 bases from V and 0 bases from J, with 8 bases in between. The CDR3 length is 15 residues. The CDR3 sequence is CSVEQGSSGANVLTF. DNA for the CDR3: TGCAGCGTTGAACAGGGCAGCTCTGGGGCCAACGTCCTGACTTTC.

The chain links TRBV21-1 to TRBJ1-2; the table assigns TRBD1, which was not confirmed against the DNA. TRBV21-1 is deemed a pseudogene. The CDR3 is made up of 13 amino acids. Written as DNA, the CDR3 is TGTGCCAGCAGCTCCCGGGACACCTATGGCTACACCTTC. Translating it yields CASSSRDTYGYTF.

The genes are TRBV2 and TRBJ2-3, with 10 nucleotides matching TRBD2. The trim removed 3 bases at V and 1 base at J, leaving 4 bases unmatched. The CDR3 length is 16 residues. From germline, CDR1 is SNHLY and CDR2 FYNNEI. The CDR3 nucleotides read TGTGCCAGCAGTGAGTCGCTAGCGGGAGGCACAGATACGCAGTATTTT. It is translated as CASSESLAGGTDTQYF.

The genes are TRBV10-3 and TRBJ2-7, with no clear D. The CDR3 consists of 12 residues. Germline V CDR1 and CDR2: ENHRY, SYGVKD. The V end was cut by 4 bases, the J end by 5 bases, with 9 bases between. The CDR3 coding sequence is TGTGCCATCAGTGCAGTTTGGAACGAGCAGTACTTC. Protein product: CAISAVWNEQYF.

The chain uses TRBV4-2 and TRBJ1-2; TRBD1 is a possible D gene (5 bases). This CDR3 is built from 13 residues. Germline V CDR1 and CDR2: LGHNA, YNFKEQ. Trimming shortened V by 1 base and J by 7 bases, and 10 bases separated the two germline ends. The CDR3 DNA reads as TGTGCCAGCAGCCAAGTTCCAGGGAGTGGCTACACCTTC. Translated: CASSQVPGSGYTF.

The chain combines TRBV7-3 with TRBJ2-6; 8 positions agree with TRBD1. In germline, CDR1 is SGHTA, CDR2 FQGTGA. With 2 bases clipped from V and 0 bases from J, the junction kept 9 bases outside the gene matches. CDR3 size: 19 residues. The chain's CDR3 is CASSLFGQGSFSGANVLTF. The CDR3 DNA reads TGTGCCAGCAGCTTATTCGGACAGGGAAGCTTCTCTGGGGCCAACGTCCTGACTTTC.

The genes are TRBV20-1 and TRBJ1-5; maybe TRBD1 (5 bases). The germline V gene has CDR1 DFQATT and CDR2 SNEGSKA (reference sequence). The CDR3 spans 12 residues. With 3 bases removed from V and 6 bases from J, the gap between germline ends came to 9 bases. The CDR3 protein is CSASWGGQPQHF. The DNA for the CDR3 is TGCAGTGCTAGCTGGGGGGGTCAGCCCCAGCATTTT.

This clonotype was picked up a small number of times. The rearrangement joins TRBV18 to TRBJ2-6; D not resolved. The CDR3 has 16 residues. Germline-derived CDR1 and CDR2 are KGHSH and LQKENI. V lost 9 bases and J 0 bases, leaving 15 bases between the germline ends. In DNA, the CDR3 is TGTGCCAGGAGGCCCAGGAAAAGCTCTGGGGCCAACGTCCTGACTTTC. It codes for CARRPRKSSGANVLTF.

On this clonotype itself: A clone one base away is much larger, so this may be a read error. This chain connects TRBV2 to TRBJ2-7; D is unclear. The CDR3 is 13 amino acids. Germline assignment: CDR1 SNHLY and CDR2 FYNNEI. The V end lost 4 bases, the J end lost 10 bases, and 17 bases lay between the germline ends. CDR3 sequence (DNA): TGTGCCAGCAGTGGGCTGTGGTCAGAGGCCCAGTACTTC. Amino acid sequence: CASSGLWSEAQYF.

V gene TRBV6-1 combines with J gene TRBJ1-6, with TRBD1 identical over 7 bases. CDR1 MNHNS and CDR2 SASEGT come from the germline V gene. The CDR3 runs 17 residues. The V gene end was trimmed by 4 bases and the J gene end by 8 bases; junction bases not matched to a gene: 14. CDR3 nucleotide sequence: TGTGCCAGCAGTGCCTCCCTACCGGGACAGATTCATTCACCCCTCCACTTT. As protein: CASSASLPGQIHSPLHF.

V is TRBV5-1 and J is TRBJ2-7; 7 positions match TRBD1. V gave up 4 bases and J gave up 7 bases; unmatched junction bases: 17. Germline lookup yields CDR1 SGHRS and CDR2 YFSETQ. The CDR3 spans 16 residues. The CDR3 sequence is CASSGGQRGSYNEQYF. CDR3 sequence (DNA): TGCGCCAGCAGCGGGGGACAGAGGGGCTCCTACAATGAGCAGTACTTC.